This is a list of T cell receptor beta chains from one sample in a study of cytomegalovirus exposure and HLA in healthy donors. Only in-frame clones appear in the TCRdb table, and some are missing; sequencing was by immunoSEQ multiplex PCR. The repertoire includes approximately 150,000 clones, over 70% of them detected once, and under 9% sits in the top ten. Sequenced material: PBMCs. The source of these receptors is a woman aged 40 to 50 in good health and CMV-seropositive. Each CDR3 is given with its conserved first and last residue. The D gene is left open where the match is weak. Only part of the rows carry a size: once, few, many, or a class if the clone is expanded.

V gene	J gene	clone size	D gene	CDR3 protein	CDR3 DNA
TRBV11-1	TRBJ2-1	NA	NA	CASSLGREPYNEQFF	TGTGCCAGCAGCTTAGGCAGGGAACCCTACAATGAGCAGTTCTTC
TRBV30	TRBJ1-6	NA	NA	CAWSVSPVQQGRGGLNSPLHF	TGTGCCTGGAGTGTGAGCCCAGTTCAACAGGGCCGAGGGGGTTTGAATTCACCCCTCCACTTT
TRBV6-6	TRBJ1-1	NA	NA	CASTQDRDTEAFF	TGTGCCAGCACCCAGGACAGAGACACTGAAGCTTTCTTT
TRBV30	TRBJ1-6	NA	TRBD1	CAWSPGQASPLHF	TGTGCCTGGAGTCCGGGACAGGCGTCACCCCTCCACTTT
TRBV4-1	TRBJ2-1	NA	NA	CASSQDYAESSYNEQFF	TGCGCCAGCAGCCAAGATTATGCGGAAAGCTCCTACAATGAGCAGTTCTTC
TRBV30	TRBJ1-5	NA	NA	CAWSVRTISNQPQHF	TGTGCCTGGAGTGTAAGGACAATTAGCAATCAGCCCCAGCATTTT
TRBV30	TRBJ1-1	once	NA	CAWSVRVIAEAFF	TGTGCCTGGAGTGTAAGAGTTATCGCTGAAGCTTTCTTT
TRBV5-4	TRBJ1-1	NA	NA	CASSPSGGRLEAFF	TGTGCCAGCAGCCCCTCGGGGGGGCGCCTTGAAGCTTTCTTT
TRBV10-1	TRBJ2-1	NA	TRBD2	CASPTSGGASEVSNEQFF	TGCGCCAGCCCTACCAGCGGGGGGGCCTCTGAGGTCTCCAATGAGCAGTTCTTC
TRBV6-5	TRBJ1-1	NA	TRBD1	CASSKTGVGNTEAFF	TGTGCCAGCAGTAAGACAGGGGTCGGAAACACTGAAGCTTTCTTT
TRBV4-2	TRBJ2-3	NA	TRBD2	CASSQGPSGGGSDTQYF	TGTGCCAGCAGCCAAGGTCCCTCCGGCGGGGGGTCAGATACGCAGTATTTT
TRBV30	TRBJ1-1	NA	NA	CAWSRGGNTEAFF	TGTGCCTGGAGTCGGGGTGGGAACACTGAAGCTTTCTTT
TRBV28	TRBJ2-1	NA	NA	CASRSGGEQFF	TGTGCCAGCAGATCCGGAGGTGAGCAGTTCTTC
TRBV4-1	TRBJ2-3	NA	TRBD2	CASSQQRGATDTQYF	TGCGCCAGCAGCCAACAGCGGGGGGCCACAGATACGCAGTATTTT
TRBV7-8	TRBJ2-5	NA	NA	CASSLEQGWETQYF	TGTGCCAGCAGCTTAGAACAGGGTTGGGAGACCCAGTACTTC
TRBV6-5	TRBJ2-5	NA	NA	CASLEETQYF	TGTGCCAGCCTGGAGGAGACCCAGTACTTC
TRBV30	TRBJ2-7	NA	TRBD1	CAWSQGAAYEQYF	TGTGCCTGGAGTCAGGGGGCAGCCTACGAGCAGTACTTC
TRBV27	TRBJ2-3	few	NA	CASPLSASTDTQYF	TGTGCCAGCCCATTGAGCGCTAGCACAGATACGCAGTATTTT
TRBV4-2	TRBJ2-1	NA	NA	CASSQVGVGRGGYNEQFF	TGTGCCAGCAGCCAAGTTGGGGTTGGTAGGGGTGGGTACAATGAGCAGTTCTTC
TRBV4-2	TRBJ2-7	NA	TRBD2	CASSQDQASGAPSSYEQYF	TGTGCCAGCAGCCAAGATCAGGCTAGCGGGGCCCCTAGCTCCTACGAGCAGTACTTC
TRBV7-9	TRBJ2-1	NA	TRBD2	CSSSSGTSGRNEQFF	TGTTCCAGCAGCTCCGGGACTAGCGGGAGGAATGAGCAGTTCTTC
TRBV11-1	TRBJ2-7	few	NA	CASSSTDYEQYF	TGTGCCAGCAGCTCGACAGACTACGAGCAGTACTTC
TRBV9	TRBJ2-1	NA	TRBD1	CASSVGLDLGRDRIVF	TGTGCCAGCAGCGTAGGACTGGATTTGGGCCGGGACAGGATAGTCTTC
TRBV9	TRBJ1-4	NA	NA	CASSVESNRNEKLFF	TGTGCCAGCAGCGTAGAAAGCAACAGGAATGAAAAACTGTTTTTT
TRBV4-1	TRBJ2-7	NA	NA	CASSQSPGWDSYEQYF	TGCGCCAGCAGCCAAAGTCCAGGATGGGACTCCTACGAGCAGTACTTC
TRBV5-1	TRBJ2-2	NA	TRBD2	CASSLGGGARTGELFF	TGCGCCAGCAGCTTGGGCGGGGGGGCCCGCACCGGGGAGCTGTTTTTT
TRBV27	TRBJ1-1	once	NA	CASSLSSPGTEAFF	TGTGCCAGCAGTTTATCGTCGCCGGGGACTGAAGCTTTCTTT
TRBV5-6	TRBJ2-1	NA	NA	CASSFTGINEQFF	TGTGCCAGCAGCTTTACAGGGATTAATGAGCAGTTCTTC
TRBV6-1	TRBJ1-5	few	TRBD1	CASSGTKDRDQPQHF	TGTGCCAGCAGTGGGACTAAGGACAGGGATCAGCCCCAGCATTTT
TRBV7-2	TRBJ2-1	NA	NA	CASSPRGRGYNEQFF	TGTGCCAGCAGCCCCCGGGGCAGGGGCTACAATGAGCAGTTCTTC
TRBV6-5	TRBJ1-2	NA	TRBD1	CASRETGQIYGYTF	TGTGCCAGCAGGGAGACGGGACAGATCTATGGCTACACCTTC
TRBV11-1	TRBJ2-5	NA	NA	CASSLTTGGETQYF	TGTGCCAGCAGCTTAACCACAGGTGGAGAGACCCAGTACTTC
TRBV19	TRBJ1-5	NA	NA	CASSTYPGIGNQPQHF	TGTGCCAGTAGTACTTATCCCGGGATTGGGAATCAGCCCCAGCATTTT
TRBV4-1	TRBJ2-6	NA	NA	CASSQGPREVVLTF	TGCGCCAGCAGCCAAGGTCCGCGTGAGGTCGTCCTGACTTTC
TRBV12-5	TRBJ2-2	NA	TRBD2	CASGTLAGTGELFF	TGTGCTAGTGGTACGCTAGCGGGGACCGGGGAGCTGTTTTTT
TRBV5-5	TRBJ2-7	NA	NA	CASSLPAGGADEQYF	TGTGCCAGCAGCTTGCCGGCGGGCGGCGCAGACGAGCAGTACTTC
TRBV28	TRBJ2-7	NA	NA	CASSSTASKQYF	TGTGCCAGCAGTTCGACAGCGTCTAAGCAGTACTTC
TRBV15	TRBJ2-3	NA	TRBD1	CATSRQTGMGTDTQYF	TGTGCCACCAGCAGACAGACAGGGATGGGAACAGATACGCAGTATTTT
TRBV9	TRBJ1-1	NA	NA	CASSRELRAEAFF	TGTGCCAGCAGCCGAGAGTTACGTGCTGAAGCTTTCTTT
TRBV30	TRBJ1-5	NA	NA	CAWSPKTGVDSNQPQHF	TGTGCCTGGAGTCCGAAGACAGGCGTGGATAGCAATCAGCCCCAGCATTTT
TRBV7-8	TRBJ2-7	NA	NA	CASSLGAGAYEQYF	TGTGCCAGCAGCTTAGGGGCGGGGGCGTACGAGCAGTACTTC
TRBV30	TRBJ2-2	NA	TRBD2	CAWTSGGLRTGELFF	TGTGCTTGGACTAGCGGGGGGCTAAGGACCGGGGAGCTGTTTTTT